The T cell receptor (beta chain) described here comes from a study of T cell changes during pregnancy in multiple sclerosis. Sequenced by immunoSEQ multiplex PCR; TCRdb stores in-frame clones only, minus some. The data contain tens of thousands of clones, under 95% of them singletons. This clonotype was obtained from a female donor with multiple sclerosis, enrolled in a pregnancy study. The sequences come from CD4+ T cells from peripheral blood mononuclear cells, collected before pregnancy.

Here the CDR3 DNA reads TGTGCCAGCGAAGCCCAGGGGAATGGTAGGAACACTGAAGCTTTCTTT. Its translation is CASEAQGNGRNTEAFF. The chain carries TRBV11-3 and TRBJ1-1; weak D call: TRBD1 (6 bases). V lost 8 bases and J lost 1, with 20 bases in between. The CDR3 spans 16 residues. Germline CDR1 and CDR2: SGHNT and YENEEA.